These T cell receptor beta chains were read from a single sample in a study of metastatic and nonmetastatic thyroid tumors. TCRdb reprocessed the PCR reads using MiXCR. The table has fewer than 40,000 clones, 15% seen once. Sequenced material: blood. The receptors were sampled from a male donor with papillary thyroid cancer or a benign thyroid nodule (not recorded which). Some clones in this sample may be carry-over from other donors' samples. Both conserved end residues are part of each CDR3. Fields, in order: D gene, clone size, J gene, V gene, CDR3 DNA, CDR3 protein. A D gene is named only where the DNA matches it firmly. Expanded clones are given a class, and other clones once, few, many or no size at all.

d_call: .
clone_size: many
j_call: TRBJ1-2
v_call: TRBV29-1
cdr3_nt: TGCAGCGTTGATAATGGCTACACCTTC
cdr3_aa: CSVDNGYTF

d_call: TRBD2
clone_size: .
j_call: TRBJ2-1
v_call: TRBV20-1
cdr3_nt: TGCAGTGCTCGACGGACTAGCGGGAGAGAATACAATGAGCAGTTCTTC
cdr3_aa: CSARRTSGREYNEQFF

d_call: .
clone_size: many
j_call: TRBJ1-6
v_call: TRBV10-3
cdr3_nt: TGTGCCATCAGTCTTGACATAGCCCCATCACCCCTCCACTTT
cdr3_aa: CAISLDIAPSPLHF

d_call: TRBD1
clone_size: medium-sized
j_call: TRBJ2-7
v_call: TRBV24-1
cdr3_nt: TGTGCCACCAGTGATTGGACAGGGGGCGAGCAGTACTTC
cdr3_aa: CATSDWTGGEQYF

d_call: .
clone_size: many
j_call: TRBJ2-1
v_call: TRBV7-7
cdr3_nt: TGTGCTAGCAGCTTAGCCCTCCAGGCGGATGAGCAGTTCTTC
cdr3_aa: CASSLALQADEQFF

d_call: TRBD1
clone_size: many
j_call: TRBJ2-1
v_call: TRBV10-3
cdr3_nt: TGTGCCATCAGTGGGACAGGCGGTGGGTCCTACAATGAGCAGTTCTTC
cdr3_aa: CAISGTGGGSYNEQFF

d_call: TRBD1
clone_size: many
j_call: TRBJ1-5
v_call: TRBV2
cdr3_nt: TGTGCCAGCAGGCCCGGACAGGGGTGGCAGCCCCAGCATTTT
cdr3_aa: CASRPGQGWQPQHF

d_call: .
clone_size: medium-sized
j_call: TRBJ1-2
v_call: TRBV28
cdr3_nt: TGTGCGACCGTCCCCGTAGAGACTTCTAACTATGGCTACACCTTC
cdr3_aa: CATVPVETSNYGYTF

d_call: .
clone_size: .
j_call: TRBJ2-2
v_call: TRBV6-1
cdr3_nt: TGTGCCAGCAGTGATACAGGGGCGGGACACACCGGGGAGCTGTTTTTT
cdr3_aa: CASSDTGAGHTGELFF

d_call: .
clone_size: few
j_call: TRBJ2-2
v_call: TRBV19
cdr3_nt: TGTGCCAGTAGTATGACCGGGGAGCTGTTTTTT
cdr3_aa: CASSMTGELFF

d_call: .
clone_size: many
j_call: TRBJ1-2
v_call: TRBV9
cdr3_nt: TGTGCCAGCAGCGTATCCTCGGACTATGGCTACACCTTC
cdr3_aa: CASSVSSDYGYTF

d_call: TRBD2
clone_size: .
j_call: TRBJ2-3
v_call: TRBV11-2
cdr3_nt: TGTGCCAGCAGCTTAGGGGCTAGCGGGGGGGGAGATACACAGTATTTC
cdr3_aa: CASSLGASGGGDTQYF

d_call: TRBD2
clone_size: many
j_call: TRBJ2-1
v_call: TRBV20-1
cdr3_nt: TGCAGTGCTCGCCCTCCCAGCGGGAGGCGAAATGAGCAGTTCTTC
cdr3_aa: CSARPPSGRRNEQFF

d_call: TRBD2
clone_size: many
j_call: TRBJ2-3
v_call: TRBV7-2
cdr3_nt: TGTGCCAGCAGCCCGACTAGCGGGAGGCCAGATACGCAGTATTTT
cdr3_aa: CASSPTSGRPDTQYF

d_call: TRBD1
clone_size: many
j_call: TRBJ2-7
v_call: TRBV20-1
cdr3_nt: TGCAGTGCTAGGAGGCTCCGGGACAGGGGAACCTACGAGCAGTACTTC
cdr3_aa: CSARRLRDRGTYEQYF

d_call: .
clone_size: .
j_call: TRBJ2-4
v_call: TRBV5-6
cdr3_nt: TGTGCCAGCAGCTTTGGAAACATTCAGTACTTC
cdr3_aa: CASSFGNIQYF

d_call: .
clone_size: once
j_call: TRBJ1-4
v_call: TRBV18
cdr3_nt: TGTGCCAGCTCACCCTACTCAGGACGGACTAATGAAAAACTGTTTTTT
cdr3_aa: CASSPYSGRTNEKLFF

d_call: TRBD2
clone_size: few
j_call: TRBJ2-7
v_call: TRBV6-1
cdr3_nt: TGTGCCAGCAGTGAGCCTAGCGGCTCCTACGAGCAGTACTTC
cdr3_aa: CASSEPSGSYEQYF

d_call: .
clone_size: many
j_call: TRBJ2-1
v_call: TRBV7-3
cdr3_nt: TGTGCCAGCAGCCTGGGGTGGGACAATGAGCAGTTCTTC
cdr3_aa: CASSLGWDNEQFF

d_call: TRBD1
clone_size: many
j_call: TRBJ1-1
v_call: TRBV7-9
cdr3_nt: TGTGCCAGCAGCCTTGGGACAGGGGACACTGAAGCTTTCTTT
cdr3_aa: CASSLGTGDTEAFF

d_call: TRBD2
clone_size: .
j_call: TRBJ2-7
v_call: TRBV5-1
cdr3_nt: TGCGCCAGCAGCGGATCACTAGCGGGGAGGCAGTACTTC
cdr3_aa: CASSGSLAGRQYF

d_call: .
clone_size: .
j_call: TRBJ2-1
v_call: TRBV7-2
cdr3_nt: TGTGCCAGCAGCTTGGCCCGAGAGCAGTTCTTC
cdr3_aa: CASSLAREQFF

d_call: .
clone_size: many
j_call: TRBJ2-7
v_call: TRBV6-1
cdr3_nt: TGTGCCAGCAGAACTCCCCGGGACCCTACCTACGAGCAGTACTTC
cdr3_aa: CASRTPRDPTYEQYF

d_call: .
clone_size: .
j_call: TRBJ2-1
v_call: TRBV7-6
cdr3_nt: TGTGCTAGCAGCCCCTCCCCCGGGACCCTGTCCCATGAGCAGTTCTTC
cdr3_aa: CASSPSPGTLSHEQFF

d_call: .
clone_size: many
j_call: TRBJ1-1
v_call: TRBV5-1
cdr3_nt: TGCGCCAGCAGCGAGCTGAGGGGCCTGAACACTGAAGCTTTCTTT
cdr3_aa: CASSELRGLNTEAFF

d_call: .
clone_size: .
j_call: TRBJ2-1
v_call: TRBV12-3/TRBV12-4
cdr3_nt: TGTGCCAGCAGTTTCCGTCTCGAGTCTGATGAGCAGTTCTTC
cdr3_aa: CASSFRLESDEQFF

d_call: TRBD1
clone_size: many
j_call: TRBJ1-1
v_call: TRBV12-3/TRBV12-4
cdr3_nt: TGTGCCAGCAGTCCGGGACAGCGGAACACTGAAGCTTTCTTT
cdr3_aa: CASSPGQRNTEAFF

d_call: TRBD1
clone_size: many
j_call: TRBJ1-2
v_call: TRBV5-1
cdr3_nt: TGCGCCAGCAGCTTGGACGGGGGGGAGACAGGGACCTTC
cdr3_aa: CASSLDGGETGTF

d_call: .
clone_size: .
j_call: TRBJ2-5
v_call: TRBV6-2/TRBV6-3
cdr3_nt: TGTGCCAGCAGCCGGAGCAGGGAGGAGACCCAGTACTTC
cdr3_aa: CASSRSREETQYF

d_call: TRBD2
clone_size: many
j_call: TRBJ2-7
v_call: TRBV10-2
cdr3_nt: TGCGCCAGCTCCGGGGGGACTAACCCGCCCTACGAGCAGTACTTC
cdr3_aa: CASSGGTNPPYEQYF

d_call: TRBD2
clone_size: many
j_call: TRBJ2-5
v_call: TRBV10-1
cdr3_nt: TGCGCCAGTTTTATTGGGACTAGCGGGAGTGGGGAGACCCAGTACTTC
cdr3_aa: CASFIGTSGSGETQYF

d_call: .
clone_size: once
j_call: TRBJ2-7
v_call: TRBV27
cdr3_nt: TGTGCTAGCAGTTTATCGCGGTGGGTCGAGCAGTACTTC
cdr3_aa: CASSLSRWVEQYF

d_call: .
clone_size: few
j_call: TRBJ2-3
v_call: TRBV12-3/TRBV12-4
cdr3_nt: TGTGCCAGCAGCTTTGGACAGTGTAATACACAGTATTTT
cdr3_aa: CASSFGQCNTQYF

d_call: TRBD1
clone_size: many
j_call: TRBJ2-3
v_call: TRBV7-2
cdr3_nt: TGTGCTACAGGGGGCCCATTTAGCACAGATACGCAGTATTTT
cdr3_aa: CATGGPFSTDTQYF

d_call: .
clone_size: .
j_call: TRBJ1-2
v_call: TRBV6-2/TRBV6-3
cdr3_nt: TGTGCCAGCAGTTACGTGGCAGGGAGTGGCTACACCTTC
cdr3_aa: CASSYVAGSGYTF

d_call: .
clone_size: many
j_call: TRBJ1-2
v_call: TRBV10-3
cdr3_nt: TGTGCCATCAGTGGTATGACACCGGACCGCTACACCTTC
cdr3_aa: CAISGMTPDRYTF

d_call: .
clone_size: once
j_call: TRBJ2-3
v_call: TRBV5-6
cdr3_nt: TGTGCCAGCAGCTTTGAGGGAGGTACCACAGATACGCAGTATTTT
cdr3_aa: CASSFEGGTTDTQYF

d_call: .
clone_size: many
j_call: TRBJ2-3
v_call: TRBV20-1
cdr3_nt: TGCAGTGCTAACCCCCCGACTAGGGATACGCAGTATTTT
cdr3_aa: CSANPPTRDTQYF

d_call: TRBD1
clone_size: many
j_call: TRBJ1-5
v_call: TRBV6-2/TRBV6-3
cdr3_nt: TGTGCCAGCAGCCACATTGACAGGGGGCATGTTCAGCCCCAGCATTTT
cdr3_aa: CASSHIDRGHVQPQHF

d_call: .
clone_size: few
j_call: TRBJ2-7
v_call: TRBV6-2/TRBV6-3
cdr3_nt: TGTGCCAGCAGGGGCTTGAGCGTTTGCTACGAGCAGTACTTC
cdr3_aa: CASRGLSVCYEQYF

d_call: TRBD2
clone_size: many
j_call: TRBJ2-3
v_call: TRBV4-2
cdr3_nt: TGTGCCAGCAGCCAAGATCAGACTAGCGGGGGGAGCACAGATACGCAGTATTTT
cdr3_aa: CASSQDQTSGGSTDTQYF

d_call: .
clone_size: .
j_call: TRBJ1-2
v_call: TRBV6-5
cdr3_nt: TGTGCCAGCAGTTCTAAAGTATTGGGGCTCTACTATGGCTACACCTTC
cdr3_aa: CASSSKVLGLYYGYTF

d_call: .
clone_size: many
j_call: TRBJ2-7
v_call: TRBV20-1
cdr3_nt: TGCAGTGCTAGGGGGACACTGGCCTACGAGCAGTACTTC
cdr3_aa: CSARGTLAYEQYF

d_call: TRBD2
clone_size: many
j_call: TRBJ2-3
v_call: TRBV20-1
cdr3_nt: TGCAGTGCGGGCGGACTAGCGGGAGGGGCAGATACGCAGTATTTT
cdr3_aa: CSAGGLAGGADTQYF

d_call: TRBD2
clone_size: many
j_call: TRBJ2-1
v_call: TRBV7-2
cdr3_nt: TGTGCCTCTCGAGCGGGAGGGGGCAGTTATGAGCAGTTCTTC
cdr3_aa: CASRAGGGSYEQFF

d_call: .
clone_size: many
j_call: TRBJ1-5
v_call: TRBV4-3
cdr3_nt: TGCGCCAGCAGCCAAGATTGGGGGTTTGGCAATCAGCCCCAGCATTTT
cdr3_aa: CASSQDWGFGNQPQHF

d_call: .
clone_size: many
j_call: TRBJ1-1
v_call: TRBV19
cdr3_nt: TGTGCCAGTAGTATTGACGGGATCTCCACTGAAGCTTTCTTT
cdr3_aa: CASSIDGISTEAFF

d_call: TRBD1
clone_size: .
j_call: TRBJ2-5
v_call: TRBV7-2
cdr3_nt: TGTGCCAGCAGCCGAACAGGGGGCATGGAGACCCAGTACTTC
cdr3_aa: CASSRTGGMETQYF